This T cell receptor (beta chain) was identified in a study of graft-versus-host responses after intestinal transplantation. Study context: For two to four years after anti-thymocyte globulin induction, all recipients took tacrolimus and steroids. Study-wide findings and caveats: Investigators detected GvH clones in recipient marrow, with some emerging earlier in ileum or blood.

Turning to this clone: Antigen: not known. The germline gene is not matched at one end of the junction; a read error may be the cause.

Using immunoSEQ multiplex PCR, the repertoire was profiled, and TCRdb retains in-frame clones only, with some absent. The repertoire holds tens of thousands of clones, with under 90% as singletons. Germline-derived CDR1 and CDR2 are MDHEN and SYDVKM. The CDR3 runs 12 residues. This receptor was identified in a human donor who was the organ donor for an intestinal transplant. The chain joins TRBV28 to TRBJ2-3; TRBD1 matches at 7 bases. The material was unstimulated CD4+ T cells sorted from spleen or lymph node cells, obtained before transplant. The CDR3 nucleotides are TGTGCCAGCAGTCAACAGGGGCCCCGTTTGCGTTTT. Its translation is CASSQQGPRLRF.